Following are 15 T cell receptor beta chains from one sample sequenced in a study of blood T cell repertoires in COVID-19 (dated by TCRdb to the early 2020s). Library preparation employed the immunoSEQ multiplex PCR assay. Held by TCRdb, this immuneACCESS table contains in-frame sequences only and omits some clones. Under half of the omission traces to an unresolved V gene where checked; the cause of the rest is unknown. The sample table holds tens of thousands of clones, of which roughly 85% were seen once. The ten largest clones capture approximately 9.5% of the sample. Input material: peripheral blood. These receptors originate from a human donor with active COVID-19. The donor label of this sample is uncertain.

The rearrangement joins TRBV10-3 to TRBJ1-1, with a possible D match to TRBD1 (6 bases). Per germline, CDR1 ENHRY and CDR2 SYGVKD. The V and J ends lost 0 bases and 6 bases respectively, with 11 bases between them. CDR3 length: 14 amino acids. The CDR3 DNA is TGTGCCATCAGTGAGTCGGCAGGGGAATCTGAAGCTTTCTTT. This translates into CAISESAGESEAFF.

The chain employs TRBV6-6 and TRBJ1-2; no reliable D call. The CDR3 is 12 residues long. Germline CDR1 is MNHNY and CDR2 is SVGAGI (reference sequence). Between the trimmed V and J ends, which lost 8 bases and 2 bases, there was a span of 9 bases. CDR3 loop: CASGGPNYGYTF. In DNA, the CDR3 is TGTGCCAGCGGAGGACCAAACTATGGCTACACCTTC.

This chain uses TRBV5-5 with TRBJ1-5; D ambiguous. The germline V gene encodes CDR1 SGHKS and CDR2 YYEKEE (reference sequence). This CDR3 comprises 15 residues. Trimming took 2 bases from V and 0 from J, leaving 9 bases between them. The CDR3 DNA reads TGTGCCAGCAGCTTTAATGAGAATAGCAATCAGCCCCAGCATTTT. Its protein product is CASSFNENSNQPQHF.

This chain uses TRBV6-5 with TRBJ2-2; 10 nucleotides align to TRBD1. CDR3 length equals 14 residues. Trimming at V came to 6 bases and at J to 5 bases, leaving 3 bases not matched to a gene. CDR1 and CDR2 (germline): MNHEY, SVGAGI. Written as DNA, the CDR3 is TGTGCCAGCAGGCGGACAGGGGGGACCGGGGAGCTGTTTTTT. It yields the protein CASRRTGGTGELFF.

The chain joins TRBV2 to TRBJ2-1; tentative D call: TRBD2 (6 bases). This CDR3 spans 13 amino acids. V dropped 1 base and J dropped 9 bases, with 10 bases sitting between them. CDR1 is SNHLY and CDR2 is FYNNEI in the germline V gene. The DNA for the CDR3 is TGTGCCAGCAGTGAAGGACTAGATCGTGAGCAGTTCTTC. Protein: CASSEGLDREQFF.

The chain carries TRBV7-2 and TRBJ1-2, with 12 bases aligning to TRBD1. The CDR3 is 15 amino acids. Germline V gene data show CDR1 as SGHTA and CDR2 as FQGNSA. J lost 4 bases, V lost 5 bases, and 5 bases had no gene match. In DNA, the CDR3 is TGTGCCAGCAGCAGGGACAGGGGGCGAAGCTATGGCTACACCTTC. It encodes CASSRDRGRSYGYTF.

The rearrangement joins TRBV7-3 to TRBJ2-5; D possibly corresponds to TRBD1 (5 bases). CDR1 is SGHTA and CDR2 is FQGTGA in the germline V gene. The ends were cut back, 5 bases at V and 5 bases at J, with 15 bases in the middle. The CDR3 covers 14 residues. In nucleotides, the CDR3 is TGTGCCAGCAGCAGGGGCGGAAAAGGGGAGACCCAGTACTTC. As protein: CASSRGGKGETQYF.

DNA of the CDR3: TGTGCCAGCAGGGGGGACAGCGAAACTTTCTCTGGGGCCAACGTCCTGACTTTC. It encodes CASRGDSETFSGANVLTF. V gene TRBV2 combines with J gene TRBJ2-6, with 7 positions matching TRBD1. V shed 6 bases, J shed 0 bases, and the junction held 11 bases outside the gene matches. Germline V CDR1 and CDR2: SNHLY, FYNNEI. This CDR3 is built from 18 residues. The whole variable domain, remainder taken from reference TRBV2 and TRBJ2-6, is EPEVTQTPSHQVTQMGQEVILRCVPISNHLYFYWYRQILGQKVEFLVSFYNNEISEKSEIFDDQFSVERPDGSNFTLKIRSTKLEDSAMYFCASRGDSETFSGANVLTFGAGSRLTVL.

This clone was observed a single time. The CDR3 here is CASSITRDTGELFF. CDR3 coding DNA: TGTGCCAGTAGTATAACCAGGGACACCGGGGAGCTGTTTTTT. V is TRBV19 and J is TRBJ2-2; perhaps TRBD1 as D (5 bases). V was clipped by 2 bases and J by 3 bases, with 7 bases between them. CDR1 and CDR2 (germline): LNHDA, SQIVND (reference sequence). CDR3 size: 14 residues.

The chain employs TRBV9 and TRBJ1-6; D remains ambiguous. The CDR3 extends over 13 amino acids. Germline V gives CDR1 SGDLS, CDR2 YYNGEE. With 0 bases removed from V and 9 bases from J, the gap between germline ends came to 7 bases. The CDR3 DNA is TGTGCCAGCAGCGTAGCAACAGCTTCACCCCTCCACTTT. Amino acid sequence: CASSVATASPLHF. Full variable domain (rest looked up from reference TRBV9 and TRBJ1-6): DSGVTQTPKHLITATGQRVTLRCSPRSGDLSVYWYQQSLDQGLQFLIQYYNGEERAKGNILERFSAQQFPDLHSELNLSSLELGDSALYFCASSVATASPLHFGNGTRLTVT.

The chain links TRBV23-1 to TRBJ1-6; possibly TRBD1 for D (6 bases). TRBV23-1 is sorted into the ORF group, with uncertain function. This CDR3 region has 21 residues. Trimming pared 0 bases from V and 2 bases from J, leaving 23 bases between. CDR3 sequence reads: CASSQSRGGGSIRTYNSPLHF. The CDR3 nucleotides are TGCGCCAGCAGTCAATCGAGGGGAGGGGGTAGTATCCGCACCTATAATTCACCCCTCCACTTT.

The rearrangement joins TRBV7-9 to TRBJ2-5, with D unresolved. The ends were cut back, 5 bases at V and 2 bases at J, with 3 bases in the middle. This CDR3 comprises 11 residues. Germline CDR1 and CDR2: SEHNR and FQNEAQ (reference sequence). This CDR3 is CASSLQETQYF. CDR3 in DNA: TGTGCCAGCAGCCTTCAAGAGACCCAGTACTTC.

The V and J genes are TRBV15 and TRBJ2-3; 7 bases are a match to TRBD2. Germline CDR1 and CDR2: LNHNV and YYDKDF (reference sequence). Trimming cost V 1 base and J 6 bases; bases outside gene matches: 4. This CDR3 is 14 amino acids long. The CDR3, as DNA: TGTGCCACCAGCAGAGGGCCGCGGGGGGATACGCAGTATTTT. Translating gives CATSRGPRGDTQYF.

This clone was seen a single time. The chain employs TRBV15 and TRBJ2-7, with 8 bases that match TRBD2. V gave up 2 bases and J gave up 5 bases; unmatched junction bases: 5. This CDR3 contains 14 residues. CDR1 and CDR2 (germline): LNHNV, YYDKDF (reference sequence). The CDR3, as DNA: TGTGCCACCAGCAGAACGGGGGGGGCAAACGAGCAGTACTTC. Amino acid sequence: CATSRTGGANEQYF.

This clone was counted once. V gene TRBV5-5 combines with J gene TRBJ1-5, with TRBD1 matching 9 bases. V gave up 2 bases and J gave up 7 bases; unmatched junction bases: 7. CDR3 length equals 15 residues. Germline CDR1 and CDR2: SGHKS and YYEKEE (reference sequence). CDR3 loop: CASSLGTGLGQPQHF. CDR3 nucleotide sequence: TGTGCCAGCAGCTTAGGGACAGGGCTTGGCCAGCCCCAGCATTTT.